The source of this T cell receptor (beta chain) is a study of T cells in Graves' hyperthyroidism and ophthalmopathy (dated by TCRdb to between 2018 and 2021). Regarding the complete study: Peripheral blood was sampled at the time of initial diagnosis, prior to any treatment. A discovery cohort of roughly 100 patients, 43 with Graves' ophthalmopathy and about 58 with stable Graves' hyperthyroidism, was used to find distinguishing TCR V-J signatures. An independent validation cohort of 18 to 20 hyperthyroidism patients and some 15 patients who later progressed to ophthalmopathy tested prospective prediction of ophthalmopathy. The 90 or so discovery patients were randomly split 7:3 into training and test sets. In addition, the study compared T-cell repertoires in thyroid tissue and in blood from about 6 Graves' hyperthyroidism patients. After blood sampling, hyperthyroidism patients were treated with methimazole at a starting dose of 30 mg daily, and ophthalmopathy patients were treated with high-dose intravenous methylprednisolone. The paper reports TCR Vbeta CDR3 sequencing of approximately 140 peripheral blood samples: around 41 ophthalmopathy, some 80 hyperthyroidism and around 17 progressor patients. Study-wide conclusions, independent of this receptor: Ophthalmopathy was separated from stable hyperthyroidism by a 13 V-J signature model, with around 88% sensitivity and 81% to 82% specificity obtained in cross-validation and 80%/75% obtained in testing. Sample size was not statistically predetermined, and investigators were not blinded to group allocation. In validation, the model predicted progression to ophthalmopathy a median of roughly 6.1 months before onset, with around 70% sensitivity and just under 75% specificity. Most expanded thyroid clonotypes (frequency above 0.001) were also found in blood, which suggests that blood repertoires may mirror thyroid immune responses.

Reading from cysteine to phenylalanine, the CDR3 counts 15 amino acids. The only DNA kept is the CDR3, 45 bases in frame from the first base. After removal of 5 bases from V and 1 base from J, the junction retains 7 bases not matched to a gene. CDR1 and CDR2, looked up from the germline V gene, are SGHTA and FQGNSA. Ophthalmopathy patients had moderately to severely active disease, with a Clinical Activity Score of 3 or more, a NOSPECS grade of 4 or more, and a disease duration of less than 3 months. Any patient with an uncontrolled infection, another autoimmune disease, pregnancy or lactation was excluded. Diagnoses relied on clinical symptoms, serum thyroxine and TRAb, thyroid ultrasound and orbital computed tomography. PBMCs were isolated from about 10 ml of fresh peripheral blood by Ficoll-Paque density gradient centrifugation. Total RNA was extracted using Trizol reagent, and RNA quality was assessed on an Agilent 2100 Bioanalyzer.

This clonotype was seen many times. Its target antigen remains unknown. Base qualities were left out, and no much larger clone turns up one base away. Amplification of TCR beta CDR3 regions was carried out from RNA transcripts. For the first round of RT-PCR on the TCR CDR3, the HTBI primer set was used together with the Qiagen OneStep RT-PCR kit. Libraries were constructed in a second round of multiplex PCR, after which size selection and purification were carried out. Libraries were sequenced paired-end with 100 bp reads on an Illumina HiSeq2000. The study's processing was this. SOAPnuke was used to process the raw data, removing reads that contained adapters or uncalled bases, had a mean Phred below 15, or lacked an exact match to the constant primer or identifier. COPE v1.2.5 was used to merge high-quality paired reads, and clonotypes were defined as unique nucleotide sequences. MiTCR v1.1 was used to align clonotypes to the IMGT TRBV, TRBD and TRBJ reference segments. Analysis was restricted to V-J combinations with a frequency above 0.0001, which covered roughly 99% of repertoires. The TCS score was defined as F50 (clonal expansion) divided by E x V (chaos), with BLOSUM62-based TCRdist calculated between CDR3 peptides within each V-J. Welch's t-statistics and random forest reduced fewer than 600 V-J features to around 14, which were used in a naive Bayes classifier (R e1071). Starting from the raw public reads, TCRdb applied fastp trimming at Q25, assembled clones with MiXCR and retained in-frame beta chains. Here each entry gathers all rows of one CDR3 protein and keeps the most common genes and DNA. For this entry, the V and J calls and clone size follow TCRdb and not the study's own pipeline. For this sample there are around 600,000 distinct CDR3 sequences; roughly 15% appear just once. The top ten clones comprise less than 3.5% of the sample.

This sequence originates from a woman between 40 and 55 years old with Graves' ophthalmopathy. The specimen was blood. The sequence links TRBV7-2 to TRBJ2-5; TRBD2 agrees with 7 junctional bases. The DNA sequence follows: TGTGCCAGCAGCCCCTCTAGCGGCGTCCAAGAGACCCAGTACTTC. The translation is CASSPSSGVQETQYF.